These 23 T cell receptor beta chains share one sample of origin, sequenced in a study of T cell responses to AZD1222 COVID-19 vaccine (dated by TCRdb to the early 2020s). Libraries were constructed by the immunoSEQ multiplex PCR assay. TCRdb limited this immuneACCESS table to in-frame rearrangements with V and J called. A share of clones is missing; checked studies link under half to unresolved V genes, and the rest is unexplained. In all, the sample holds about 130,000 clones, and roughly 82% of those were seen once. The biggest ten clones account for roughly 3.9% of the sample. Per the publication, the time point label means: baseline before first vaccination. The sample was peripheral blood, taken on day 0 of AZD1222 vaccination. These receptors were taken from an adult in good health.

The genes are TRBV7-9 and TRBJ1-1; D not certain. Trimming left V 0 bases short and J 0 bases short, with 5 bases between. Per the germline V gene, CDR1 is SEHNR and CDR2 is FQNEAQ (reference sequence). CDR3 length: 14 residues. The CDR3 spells CASSLAGLNTEAFF. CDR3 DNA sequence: TGTGCCAGCAGCTTAGCCGGACTGAACACTGAAGCTTTCTTT.

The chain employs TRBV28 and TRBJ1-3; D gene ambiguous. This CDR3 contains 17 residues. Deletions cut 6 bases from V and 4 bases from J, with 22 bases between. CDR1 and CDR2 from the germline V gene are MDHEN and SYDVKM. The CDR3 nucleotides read TGTGCCAGCAGATTACCCCCGGCAGGCGAGGAAGGAAACACCATATATTTT. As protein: CASRLPPAGEEGNTIYF.

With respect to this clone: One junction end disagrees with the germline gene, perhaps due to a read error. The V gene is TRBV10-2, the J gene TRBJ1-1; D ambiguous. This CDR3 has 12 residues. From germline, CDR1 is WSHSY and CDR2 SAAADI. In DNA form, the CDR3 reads TGCGCCAGCAGTGACGGCCAGCCGAAGCTCGAGTTT. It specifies CASSDGQPKLEF.

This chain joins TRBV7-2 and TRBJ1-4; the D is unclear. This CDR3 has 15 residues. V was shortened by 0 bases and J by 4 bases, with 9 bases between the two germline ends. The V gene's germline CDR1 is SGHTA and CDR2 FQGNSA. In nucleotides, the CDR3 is TGTGCCAGCAGCTTAGCGGCAGCCTATAATGAAAAACTGTTTTTT. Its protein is CASSLAAAYNEKLFF.

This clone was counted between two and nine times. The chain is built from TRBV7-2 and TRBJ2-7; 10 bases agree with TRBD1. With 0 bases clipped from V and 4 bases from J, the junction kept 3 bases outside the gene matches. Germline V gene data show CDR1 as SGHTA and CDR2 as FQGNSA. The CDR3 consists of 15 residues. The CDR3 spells CASSLAAGQGYEQYF. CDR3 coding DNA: TGTGCCAGCAGCTTAGCGGCGGGACAGGGGTACGAGCAGTACTTC.

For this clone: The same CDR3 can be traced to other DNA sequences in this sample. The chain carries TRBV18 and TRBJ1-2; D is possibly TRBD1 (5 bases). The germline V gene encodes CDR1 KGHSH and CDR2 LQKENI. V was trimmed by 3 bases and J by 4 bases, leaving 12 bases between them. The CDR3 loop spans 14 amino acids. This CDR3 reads CASSPPTESYGYTF. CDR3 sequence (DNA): TGTGCCAGCTCACCCCCGACAGAATCCTATGGCTACACCTTC.

In DNA form, the CDR3 reads TGTGCCAGTAGTCCGAAGGACAGATTCTCCTACGAGCAGTACTTC. The encoded protein is CASSPKDRFSYEQYF. The J gene is TRBJ2-7, the V gene TRBV19, with a possible D match to TRBD1 (6 bases). The V gene lost 5 bases and the J gene lost 0 bases, with 14 bases spanning the gap. This CDR3 has 15 residues. Per germline, CDR1 LNHDA and CDR2 SQIVND (reference sequence). Using reference TRBV19 and TRBJ2-7 for the parts outside the CDR3, the full variable domain is DGGITQSPKYLFRKEGQNVTLSCEQNLNHDAMYWYRQDPGQGLRLIYYSQIVNDFQKGDIAEGYSVSREKKESFPLTVTSAQKNPTAFYLCASSPKDRFSYEQYFGPGTRLTVT.

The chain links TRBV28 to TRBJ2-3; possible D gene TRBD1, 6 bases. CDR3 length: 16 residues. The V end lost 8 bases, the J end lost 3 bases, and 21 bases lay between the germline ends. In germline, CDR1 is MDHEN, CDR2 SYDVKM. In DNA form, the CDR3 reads TGTGCCAGCGGGGCGTCAGACAGGTGGGATACAGATACGCAGTATTTT. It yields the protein CASGASDRWDTDTQYF.

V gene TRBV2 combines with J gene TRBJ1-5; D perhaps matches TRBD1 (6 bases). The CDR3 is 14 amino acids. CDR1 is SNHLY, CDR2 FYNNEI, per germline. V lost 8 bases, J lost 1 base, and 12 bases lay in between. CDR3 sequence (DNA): TGTGCCAGCGGGAAGGGGGGGAGCAATCAGCCCCAGCATTTT. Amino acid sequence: CASGKGGSNQPQHF.

CDR3 amino acids: CASSQGTSNQPQHF. Written as DNA, the CDR3 is TGTGCCAGCAGCCAAGGGACTAGCAATCAGCCCCAGCATTTT. The chain combines TRBV3-1 (or the pseudogene TRBV3-2) with TRBJ1-5, with D unclear. The germline V gene has CDR1 LGHDT and CDR2 YNNKEL (reference sequence). This CDR3 is built from 14 residues. V lost 1 base, J lost 0 bases, and 4 bases lay in between.

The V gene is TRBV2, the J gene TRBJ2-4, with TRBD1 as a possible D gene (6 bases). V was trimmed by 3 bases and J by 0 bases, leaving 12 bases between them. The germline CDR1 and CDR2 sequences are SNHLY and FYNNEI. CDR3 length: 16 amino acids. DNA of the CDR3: TGTGCCAGCAGTGAGGACAGACTTTTAGCCAAAAACATTCAGTACTTC. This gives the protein CASSEDRLLAKNIQYF.

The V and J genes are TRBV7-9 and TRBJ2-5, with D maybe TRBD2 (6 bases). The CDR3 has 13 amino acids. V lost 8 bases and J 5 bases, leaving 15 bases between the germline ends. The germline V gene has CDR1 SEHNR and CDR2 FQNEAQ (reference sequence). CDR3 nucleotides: TGTGCCAGCGCCATGAGCGGGTCCGAGACCCAGTACTTC. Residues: CASAMSGSETQYF.

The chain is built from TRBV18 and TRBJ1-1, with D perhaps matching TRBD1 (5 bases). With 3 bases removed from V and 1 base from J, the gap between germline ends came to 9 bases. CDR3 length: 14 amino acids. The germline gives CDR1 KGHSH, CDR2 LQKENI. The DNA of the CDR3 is TGTGCCAGCTCACCTATGGGGGAGAACACTGAAGCTTTCTTT. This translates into CASSPMGENTEAFF.

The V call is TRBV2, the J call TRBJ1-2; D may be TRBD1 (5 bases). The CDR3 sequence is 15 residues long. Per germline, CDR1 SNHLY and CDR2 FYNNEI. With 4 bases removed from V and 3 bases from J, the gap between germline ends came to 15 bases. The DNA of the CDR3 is TGTGCCAGCAGTGGGGACCCCGACAGTCACTATGGCTACACCTTC. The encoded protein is CASSGDPDSHYGYTF.

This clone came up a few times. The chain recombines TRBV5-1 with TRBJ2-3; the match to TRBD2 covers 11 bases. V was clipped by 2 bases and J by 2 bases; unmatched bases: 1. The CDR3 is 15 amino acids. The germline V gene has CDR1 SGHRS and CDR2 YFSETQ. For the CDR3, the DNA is TGCGCCAGCAGCTTACTAGCGGGGGACACAGATACGCAGTATTTT. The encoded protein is CASSLLAGDTDTQYF.

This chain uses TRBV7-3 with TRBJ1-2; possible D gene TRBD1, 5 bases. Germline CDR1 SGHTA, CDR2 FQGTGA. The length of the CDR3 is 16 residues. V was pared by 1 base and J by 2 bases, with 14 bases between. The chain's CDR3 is CASSLMTALVNYGYTF. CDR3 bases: TGTGCCAGCAGCTTAATGACAGCCCTGGTGAACTATGGCTACACCTTC.

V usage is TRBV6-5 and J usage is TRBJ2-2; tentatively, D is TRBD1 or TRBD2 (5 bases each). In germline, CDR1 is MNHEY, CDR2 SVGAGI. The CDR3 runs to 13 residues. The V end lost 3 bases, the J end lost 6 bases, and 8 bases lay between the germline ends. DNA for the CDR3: TGTGCCAGCAGTTATTTGGGGGCCGGGGAGCTGTTTTTT. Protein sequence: CASSYLGAGELFF.

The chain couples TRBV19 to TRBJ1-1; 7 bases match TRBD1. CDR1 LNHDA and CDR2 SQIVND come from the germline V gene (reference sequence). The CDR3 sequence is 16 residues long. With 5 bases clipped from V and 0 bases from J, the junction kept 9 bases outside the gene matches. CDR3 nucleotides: TGTGCCAGTAGTCCACGTAGGGGGCTACTGAACACTGAAGCTTTCTTT. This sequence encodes CASSPRRGLLNTEAFF.

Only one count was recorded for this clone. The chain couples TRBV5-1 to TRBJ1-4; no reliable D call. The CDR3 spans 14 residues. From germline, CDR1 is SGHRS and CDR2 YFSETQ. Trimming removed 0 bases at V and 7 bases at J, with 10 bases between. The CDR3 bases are TGCGCCAGCAGCTTGGAGGTCGAAGGTGAAAAACTGTTTTTT. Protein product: CASSLEVEGEKLFF.

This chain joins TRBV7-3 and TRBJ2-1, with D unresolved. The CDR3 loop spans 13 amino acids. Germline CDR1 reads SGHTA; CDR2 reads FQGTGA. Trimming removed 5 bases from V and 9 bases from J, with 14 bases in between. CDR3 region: CASSPPGGVEQFF. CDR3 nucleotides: TGTGCCAGCAGCCCTCCGGGTGGCGTTGAGCAGTTCTTC.

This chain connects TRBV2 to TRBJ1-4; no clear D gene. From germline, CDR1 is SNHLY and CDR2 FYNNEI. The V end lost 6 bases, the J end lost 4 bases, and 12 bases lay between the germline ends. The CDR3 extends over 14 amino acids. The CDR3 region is CASREGSLNEKLFF. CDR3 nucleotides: TGTGCCAGCAGAGAGGGTAGCCTTAATGAAAAACTGTTTTTT. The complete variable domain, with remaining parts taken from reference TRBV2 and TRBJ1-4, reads EPEVTQTPSHQVTQMGQEVILRCVPISNHLYFYWYRQILGQKVEFLVSFYNNEISEKSEIFDDQFSVERPDGSNFTLKIRSTKLEDSAMYFCASREGSLNEKLFFGSGTQLSVL.

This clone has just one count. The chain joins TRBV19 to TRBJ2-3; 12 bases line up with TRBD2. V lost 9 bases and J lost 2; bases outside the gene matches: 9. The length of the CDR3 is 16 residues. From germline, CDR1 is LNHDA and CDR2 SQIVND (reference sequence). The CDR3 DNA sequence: TGTGCCAGCCGGACTAGCGGGGCGGCACACACAGATACGCAGTATTTT. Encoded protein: CASRTSGAAHTDTQYF.

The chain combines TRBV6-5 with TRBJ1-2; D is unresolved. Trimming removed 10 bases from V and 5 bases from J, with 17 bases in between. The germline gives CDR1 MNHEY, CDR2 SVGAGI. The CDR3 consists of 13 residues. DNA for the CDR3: TGTGCCACCCTTATCCCTGGGATGTATGGCTACACCTTC. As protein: CATLIPGMYGYTF.